This entry describes one TCR beta chain. The authors' processing: Quantification of nucleated cells was approximated via reference gene primer amplification. Profiling relied on immunoSEQ multiplex PCR, and the TCRdb table lists in-frame clones only, not all of them. That table furnishes V, J and clone size, whereas the DNA furnished D and trimming. The table lists just over 15,000 clones, about 86% of them singletons. The data derive from a study of blood T cell repertoires in COVID-19. For the study at large: Spain, Italy and the United States supplied samples that represented acute and convalescent COVID-19. The cDNA or gDNA used as material had been derived from T cells, B-cell-depleted T cells, or PBMCs.

This CDR3 region has 14 residues. Germline assignment: CDR1 SGHNT and CDR2 YYREEE (reference sequence). The trim removed 4 bases at V and 1 base at J, leaving 2 bases unmatched. This sequence was found in a man in his sixties with acute or convalescent COVID-19. V and J are TRBV5-4 and TRBJ1-1; 9 nucleotides align to TRBD1. Sequencing used peripheral blood. The DNA for the CDR3 is TGTGCCAGCAGCCCGGGACAGGGGAACACTGAAGCTTTCTTT. Translating it yields CASSPGQGNTEAFF.